The present T cell receptor beta chain was sequenced within a study of CD8+CD57+ T cells in acquired aplastic anemia. Study-level background: The study obtained 9 million to 11 million reads on average for CD4+ cells from healthy donors.

The germline V gene encodes CDR1 MGHRA and CDR2 YSYEKL. With 0 bases removed from V and 6 bases from J, the gap between germline ends came to 9 bases. This CDR3 comprises 13 residues. A note on this clonotype: Its cognate antigen is unknown.

Genomic DNA provided the template from which TCR beta VDJ and CDR3 profiles were obtained. TCRdb analysed the reads with MiXCR anew, one entry per CDR3 protein. The sample holds about 110,000 distinct CDR3 sequences; 40% to 60% are singletons and the top ten take roughly 31%. Study-wide findings and caveats: Patients shared twenty-nine CD8+ CDR3 sequences with controls.

Sequencing was performed on sorted CD4+, CD8+, or CD8+CD57+ T cells (not recorded which) from PBMCs. The TCR comes from a human donor in good health, serving as a control. V and J are TRBV4-1 and TRBJ2-7; D possibly corresponds to TRBD2 (6 bases). Written as DNA, the CDR3 is TGCGCCAGCAGCCAAGAGGCGGGGTCCGAGCAGTACGTC. It specifies CASSQEAGSEQYV.